The source of this T cell receptor beta chain is a study of PD-1 blockade in classical Hodgkin lymphoma. Study-wide context: Treatment was intravenous nivolumab, 3 mg/kg every 2 weeks, until progression.

Time point of the sample: cycle 4 day 1 (C4D1), after 6 weeks of nivolumab. In every patient, relapse followed autologous stem cell transplantation, while exposure to brentuximab vedotin differed. To note about this clone: Its antigen is undetermined. At one end the junction does not follow the germline gene, possibly because of a read error.

Produced via immunoSEQ multiplex PCR; TCRdb's table is partial and in-frame only. The table lists around 40,000 clones, about three quarters of them singletons, with about 9.4% in the top ten. Germline-derived CDR1 and CDR2 are LNHDA and SQIVND (reference sequence). The CDR3 spans 8 residues. Broader study findings: CD4+ TCR diversity, unlike CD8+, rose significantly by C4D1.

Source: peripheral blood mononuclear cells (PBMCs), taken before the fourth cycle of nivolumab. This receptor was identified in a human donor with classical Hodgkin lymphoma. This sequence joins TRBV19 and TRBJ2-7; D is unresolved. The CDR3 bases are TGTGCCAGTAGTATCCGTCGCTTC. This gives the protein CASSIRRF.